A single sample is the source of the 4 T cell receptor beta chains below, sequenced in a study of blood T cell repertoires in COVID-19. Sequencing was performed with immunoSEQ multiplex PCR; in TCRdb, only in-frame clones are kept and a portion is missing. The sample records approximately 100,000 clones, 81% being singletons. The sequencing sample was made of peripheral blood. The receptors were gathered from an elderly woman with acute or convalescent COVID-19.

The chain couples TRBV9 to TRBJ1-6; D may be TRBD1 (5 bases). The CDR3 sequence is 15 residues long. The germline V gene has CDR1 SGDLS and CDR2 YYNGEE. V was clipped by 4 bases and J by 7 bases, with 15 bases between them. The CDR3 sequence is CASSTGDSSNSPLHF. CDR3 DNA: TGTGCCAGCAGCACCGGAGACAGCTCCAATTCACCCCTCCACTTT.

This chain connects TRBV19 to TRBJ1-2, with D hard to call. The V gene lost 6 bases and the J gene lost 2 bases, with 13 bases spanning the gap. CDR3 length: 14 amino acids. Germline loops: CDR1 LNHDA, CDR2 SQIVND (reference sequence). CDR3 sequence reads: CASRSKQKNYGYTF. The CDR3 DNA sequence: TGTGCCAGTAGGAGCAAACAGAAAAACTATGGCTACACCTTC.

The chain recombines TRBV10-3 with TRBJ2-1; TRBD1 might be the D (7 bases). The CDR3 spans 13 residues. From germline, CDR1 is ENHRY and CDR2 SYGVKD. V gave up 7 bases and J gave up 5 bases, with 12 bases separating them. The CDR3 bases are TGTGCCATCACTGACAGGGAGGACAATGAGCAGTTCTTC. It encodes CAITDREDNEQFF.

This chain connects TRBV12-3 or TRBV12-4 to TRBJ2-6; the D gene is possibly TRBD1 (6 bases). V was pared by 6 bases and J by 8 bases, with 11 bases between. This CDR3 spans 13 amino acids. In DNA form, the CDR3 reads TGTGCCAGCAGCCAACAGGGCCCCAACGTCCTGACTTTC. As protein: CASSQQGPNVLTF.